This TCR beta chain came from a study of blood T cell repertoires in COVID-19. About the research overall: Sites across the United States, Italy and Spain contributed samples from acute and convalescent COVID-19. T cells, B-cell-depleted T cells, or PBMCs supplied cDNA or gDNA.

The assay was immunoSEQ multiplex PCR, and TCRdb's table has in-frame clones only and misses some. The repertoire holds more than 200,000 clones, around 89% seen once, with 4.1% in the top ten. Individuals aged about 18 to 95 years were recruited from about two dozen US areas. Researchers sorted participants into cohorts using their self-reported clinical history. The sample holds one count of this clone. CDR1 and CDR2 (germline): MDHEN, SYDVKM. V was cut by 1 base and J by 0 bases, with 16 bases left in between. The CDR3 has 19 amino acids. The clonotype was recovered from a woman aged 30 to 39 who had recovered from COVID-19. The material sequenced was PBMCs or T cells enriched from blood (not recorded which). This chain joins TRBV28 and TRBJ1-6, with D perhaps matching TRBD1 (5 bases). DNA of the CDR3: TGTGCCAGCAGTTTATTTGGCGGGGGAAGCAGCTCCTATAATTCACCCCTCCACTTT. It translates to CASSLFGGGSSSYNSPLHF.